This T cell receptor (beta chain) was recorded in a study of T cell responses to AZD1222 COVID-19 vaccine. As for the study in general: Second doses were pooled across both intervals (about 4 or about 12 weeks).

Details on this clone: Its antigen is not known.

Measured with immunoSEQ multiplex PCR; TCRdb has only the in-frame clones, and not every one. The sample records 120,000 or so clones, roughly 90% being singletons. Points from the study as a whole: Within unmutated variant regions lay the reported targets of nearly half of spike-specific TCRs.

J was trimmed by 0 bases and V by 1 base; bases with no gene match: 3. The CDR3 covers 17 residues. In germline, CDR1 is MGHRA, CDR2 YSYEKL. The TCR sequence derives from an adult in good health. The V call is TRBV4-1, the J call TRBJ2-4; 10 bases align to TRBD2. The material sequenced was peripheral blood, taken on day 0 of AZD1222 vaccination. CDR3 protein: CASSQAASGGAKNIQYF. CDR3 DNA: TGCGCCAGCAGCCAAGCGGCTAGCGGGGGAGCCAAAAACATTCAGTACTTC.